A single sample gave rise to the 12 T cell receptor beta chains below, sequenced in a study of graft-versus-host responses after intestinal transplantation (dated by TCRdb to about 2021). The time point tag for this specimen amounts to: cells obtained before transplantation from donor or recipient. The antigens these receptors bind are not known. Library construction relied on the immunoSEQ multiplex PCR assay. Imported from immuneACCESS, the table was reduced by TCRdb to in-frame sequences with V and J called. These copies leave out some clones; in studies compared against another copy, an unresolved V gene accounts for under half, and the cause of the remainder is not known. In this sample the table shows about 93,000 clones, just under 95% of which occur a single time. Of the sample, approximately 0.5% falls within the top ten clones. This material consisted of unstimulated CD8+ T cells sorted from spleen or lymph node cells, taken before intestinal transplant. These receptors originate from a human donor who received an intestinal transplant.

V and J are TRBV6-1 and TRBJ1-5, with D tentatively TRBD1 (5 bases). V gave up 6 bases and J gave up 9 bases, with 18 bases separating them. CDR3 size: 14 residues. Per germline, CDR1 MNHNS and CDR2 SASEGT. In DNA form, the CDR3 reads TGTGCCAGCAGCGACTTGACAGTCCAGGGGCCCCAGCATTTT. Translated: CASSDLTVQGPQHF.

The rearrangement uses TRBV7-7 and TRBJ2-5, with 11 positions matching TRBD2. Germline assignment: CDR1 SSHAT and CDR2 FNYEAQ (reference sequence). V trimming: 0 bases; J trimming: 4 bases; junction bases outside the gene matches: 4. This CDR3 has 16 residues. CDR3 sequence: CASSLAIGLAGETQYF. CDR3 coding DNA: TGTGCCAGCAGCTTAGCGATAGGACTAGCGGGAGAGACCCAGTACTTC.

The chain carries TRBV5-4 and TRBJ2-1, with 13 bases matching TRBD2. The ends lost 3 bases at V and 7 bases at J; junction bases unmatched: 7. There are 16 residues in the CDR3. Germline V gene sequence: CDR1 SGHNT, CDR2 YYREEE (reference sequence). CDR3 DNA: TGTGCCAGCAGCTCGACGACTAGCGGGAGGATGAATGAGCAGTTCTTC. It is translated as CASSSTTSGRMNEQFF.

The genes are TRBV9 and TRBJ2-7; D gene uncertain. Germline CDR1 reads SGDLS; CDR2 reads YYNGEE. With 0 bases removed from V and 0 bases from J, the gap between germline ends came to 7 bases. This CDR3 comprises 14 residues. The CDR3 DNA reads as TGTGCCAGCAGCGTAGTCGCTAACTCCTACGAGCAGTACTTC. It is translated as CASSVVANSYEQYF.

This clone has only a few counts. The CDR3 DNA reads TGTGCCAGCAGTGCCGGTTGGACAGGGTCTGTCCCACTGGGATACGAGCAGTACTTC. This gives the protein CASSAGWTGSVPLGYEQYF. The chain recombines TRBV6-1 with TRBJ2-7, with 8 bases that match TRBD1. The germline V gene has CDR1 MNHNS and CDR2 SASEGT. V trimming: 4 bases; J trimming: 4 bases; junction bases outside the gene matches: 21. The CDR3 extends over 19 amino acids.

V and J are TRBV10-3 and TRBJ2-3, with 10 bases that match TRBD2. This CDR3 comprises 14 residues. Germline CDR1 is ENHRY and CDR2 is SYGVKD. Losses at the gene ends were 3 bases for V and 7 bases for J; bases not matched to a gene: 4. DNA for the CDR3: TGTGCCATCAGTGATACTAGCGGGACTAATACGCAGTATTTT. It yields the protein CAISDTSGTNTQYF.

The V call is TRBV5-4, the J call TRBJ2-7; D is ambiguous. The CDR3 has 15 amino acids. CDR1 is SGHNT and CDR2 is YYREEE in the germline V gene (reference sequence). V lost 3 bases and J 5 bases, leaving 18 bases between the germline ends. CDR3 in DNA: TGTGCCAGCAGCTCGCCACTGGAGCCCGCCGACGAGCAGTACTTC. This translates into CASSSPLEPADEQYF.

The CDR3 sequence: CASSLSGQWQETQYF. The CDR3 coding sequence is TGTGCCAGCAGCCTAAGCGGACAGTGGCAAGAGACCCAGTACTTC. The chain uses TRBV13 and TRBJ2-5, with TRBD1 as a possible D gene (6 bases). V lost 5 bases and J lost 2, with 15 bases in between. Germline CDR1 and CDR2: PRHDT and FYEKMQ (reference sequence). The CDR3 totals 15 residues. Drawing the rest from reference TRBV13 and TRBJ2-5, the complete variable domain is AAGVIQSPRHLIKEKRETATLKCYPIPRHDTVYWYQQGPGQDPQFLISFYEKMQSDKGSIPDRFSAQQFSDYHSELNMSSLELGDSALYFCASSLSGQWQETQYFGPGTRLLVL.

The rearrangement uses TRBV6-1 and TRBJ2-1, with TRBD2 matching over 10 bases. Germline CDR1 is MNHNS and CDR2 is SASEGT. The ends lost 0 bases at V and 12 bases at J; junction bases unmatched: 14. The CDR3 contains 17 residues. CDR3 residues: CASSEASGGAWLGGQFF. CDR3 bases: TGTGCCAGCAGTGAAGCGAGCGGGGGGGCCTGGCTTGGAGGGCAGTTCTTC.

The chain carries TRBV5-1 and TRBJ2-1; the D gene is possibly TRBD2 (6 bases). The germline gives CDR1 SGHRS, CDR2 YFSETQ. The CDR3 runs to 14 residues. Trimming pared 4 bases from V and 5 bases from J, leaving 13 bases between. CDR3 in DNA: TGCGCCAGCAGCCTAGCGAACACAGACAATGAGCAGTTCTTC. Residues: CASSLANTDNEQFF. Together with reference TRBV5-1 and TRBJ2-1, the CDR3 gives the full variable domain: KAGVTQTPRYLIKTRGQQVTLSCSPISGHRSVSWYQQTPGQGLQFLFEYFSETQRNKGNFPGRFSGRQFSNSRSEMNVSTLELGDSALYLCASSLANTDNEQFFGPGTRLTVL.

The V and J genes are TRBV7-3 and TRBJ2-2; 12 nucleotides match TRBD2. Germline V gene lookup returns CDR1 SGHTA and CDR2 FQGTGA. CDR3 length: 19 amino acids. V was pared by 0 bases and J by 0 bases, with 5 bases of the junction left unmatched. The CDR3 coding sequence is TGTGCCAGCAGCTTAACGTTGACTAGCGGGGGTGCGAACACCGGGGAGCTGTTTTTT. Amino acid sequence: CASSLTLTSGGANTGELFF.

This chain links TRBV7-8 with TRBJ1-1; no clear D gene. This CDR3 is 15 amino acids long. V was trimmed by 3 bases and J by 0 bases, leaving 11 bases between them. CDR1 is SGHVS, CDR2 FQNEAQ, per germline. The CDR3 region has the DNA TGTGCCAGCAGCTTGGACGGAGGAATGAACACTGAAGCTTTCTTT. This translates into CASSLDGGMNTEAFF.